The T cell receptor beta chain described here comes from a study of T cells after posttransplantation cyclophosphamide. A marrow graft followed busulfan-fludarabine conditioning, with cyclophosphamide on days +3 and +4. TCRdb keeps only in-frame clones here, not all; method: immunoSEQ multiplex PCR. The sample has about 16,000 clones, around 94% seen once; the top ten hold less than 0.65%. A note on this clone: Its antigen is undetermined.

Overall study results and limits: Skin or GI-infiltrating T cells shared few TRB sequences with blood. Later post-transplant blood repertoires were often dominated by donor CD8+ memory clones. Recipient CMV seropositivity and CMV reactivation strongly tracked TRB clonality.

V lost 4 bases to trimming and J lost 8 bases, with 14 bases between them. CDR1 SNHLY and CDR2 FYNNEI come from the germline V gene. This CDR3 spans 14 amino acids. The sequencing here drew on CD4+ T cells sorted from blood, taken after allogeneic stem cell transplant with posttransplant cyclophosphamide. The chain is built from TRBV2 and TRBJ1-4, with D possibly matching TRBD1 (6 bases). This clonotype originated in a male patient between 60 and 69 years old who received an allogeneic stem cell transplant from a related donor and was CMV-positive. Some T cells may possibly be graft donor cells. CDR3 sequence: CASSAQGQGEKLFF. As DNA, the CDR3 is TGTGCCAGCAGTGCACAGGGCCAAGGGGAAAAACTGTTTTTT. The full variable domain, its missing parts supplied by reference TRBV2 and TRBJ1-4, is EPEVTQTPSHQVTQMGQEVILRCVPISNHLYFYWYRQILGQKVEFLVSFYNNEISEKSEIFDDQFSVERPDGSNFTLKIRSTKLEDSAMYFCASSAQGQGEKLFFGSGTQLSVL.